This T cell receptor (beta chain) was retrieved from a study of T cells after yellow fever vaccination. At the level of the study: When fractions had low cell numbers, they were prepared with SMART-Seq v4 Ultra Low Input.

TCRdb ran MiXCR on the 5' RACE reads and lists one entry per CDR3 protein. The data show about 320,000 distinct CDR3 sequences, around 6.8% seen once. This clonotype appeared a few times. This clonotype originated in a man younger than 35 who received the YFV17D yellow fever vaccine. Sample: PBMCs, taken 35 to 50 days after the first yellow fever vaccination.

This chain's CDR3 is CASSRRGHDEQYF. CDR3 nucleotide sequence: TGTGCCAGCAGCCGTAGGGGGCACGACGAGCAGTACTTC. V and J are TRBV27 and TRBJ2-7; 7 nucleotides align to TRBD1. Germline V CDR1 and CDR2: MNHEY, SMNVEV (reference sequence). V trimming: 6 bases; J trimming: 5 bases; junction bases outside the gene matches: 7. The CDR3 contains 13 residues.